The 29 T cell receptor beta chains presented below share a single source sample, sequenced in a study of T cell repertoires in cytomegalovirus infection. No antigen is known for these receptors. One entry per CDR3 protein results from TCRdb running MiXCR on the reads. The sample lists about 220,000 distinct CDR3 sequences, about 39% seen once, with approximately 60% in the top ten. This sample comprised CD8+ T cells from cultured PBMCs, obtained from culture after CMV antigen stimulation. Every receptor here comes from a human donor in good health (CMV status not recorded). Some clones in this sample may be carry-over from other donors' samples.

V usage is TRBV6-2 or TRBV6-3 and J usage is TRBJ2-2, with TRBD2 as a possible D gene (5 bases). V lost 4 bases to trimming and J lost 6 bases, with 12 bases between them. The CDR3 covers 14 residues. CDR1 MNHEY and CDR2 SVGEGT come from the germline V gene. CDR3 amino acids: CASSSAESAGELFF. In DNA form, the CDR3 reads TGTGCCAGCAGTTCAGCGGAGTCTGCCGGGGAGCTGTTTTTT.

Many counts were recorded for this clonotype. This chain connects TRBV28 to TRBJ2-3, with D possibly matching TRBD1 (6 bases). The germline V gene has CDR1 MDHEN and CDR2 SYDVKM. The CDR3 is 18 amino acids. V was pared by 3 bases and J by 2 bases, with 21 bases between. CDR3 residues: CASSLRVWGRTNTDTQYF. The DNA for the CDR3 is TGTGCCAGCAGTTTGAGGGTCTGGGGGCGGACGAACACAGATACGCAGTATTTT.

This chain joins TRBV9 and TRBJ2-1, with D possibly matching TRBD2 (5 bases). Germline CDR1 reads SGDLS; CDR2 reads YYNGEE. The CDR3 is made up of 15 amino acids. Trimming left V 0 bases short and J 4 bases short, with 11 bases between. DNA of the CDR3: TGTGCCAGCAGCGTAGCCCCAACGGGATACAATGAGCAGTTCTTC. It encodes CASSVAPTGYNEQFF.

CDR3 amino acids: CASRTGHNTGELFF. The DNA for the CDR3 is TGTGCCAGCCGAACGGGACATAACACCGGGGAGCTGTTTTTT. J is TRBJ2-2 and V is TRBV7-9, with D possibly TRBD1 on 6 matching bases. V was shortened by 8 bases and J by 2 bases, with 12 bases between the two germline ends. The germline V gene encodes CDR1 SEHNR and CDR2 FQNEAQ (reference sequence). This CDR3 is 14 amino acids long.

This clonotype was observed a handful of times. The CDR3 is CASSLGRGLSQYQYF. The CDR3 coding sequence is TGTGCCAGCAGCTTAGGGAGAGGGCTCAGCCAGTATCAGTACTTC. The chain is built from TRBV7-8 and TRBJ2-7, with D possibly being TRBD2 (5 bases). The V end lost 1 base, the J end lost 10 bases, and 20 bases lay between the germline ends. The CDR3 runs to 15 residues. In germline, CDR1 is SGHVS, CDR2 FQNEAQ.

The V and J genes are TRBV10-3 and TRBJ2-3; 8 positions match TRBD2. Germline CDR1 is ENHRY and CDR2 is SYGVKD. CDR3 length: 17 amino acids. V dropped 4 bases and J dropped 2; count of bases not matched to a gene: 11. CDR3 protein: CAISGGISGVITDTQYF. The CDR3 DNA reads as TGTGCCATCAGTGGGGGAATTAGCGGGGTGATCACAGATACGCAGTATTTT.

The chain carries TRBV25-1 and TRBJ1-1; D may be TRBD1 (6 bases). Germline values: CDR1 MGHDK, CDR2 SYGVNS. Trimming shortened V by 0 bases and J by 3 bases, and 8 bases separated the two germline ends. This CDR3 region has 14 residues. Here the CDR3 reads CASSEYNRDTEAFF. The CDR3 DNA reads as TGTGCCAGCAGTGAATACAACAGGGACACTGAAGCTTTCTTT.

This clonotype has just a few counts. The CDR3 DNA is TGTGCCAGCAGACCCCTGGACAGGGGAAGGTCTGAAGCTTTCTTT. Amino acid sequence: CASRPLDRGRSEAFF. The gene calls are TRBV6-1 and TRBJ1-1; 9 positions agree with TRBD1. Germline trimming cut 6 bases from V and 6 bases from J; bases unmatched to any gene: 11. Germline CDR1 is MNHNS and CDR2 is SASEGT. The CDR3 is made up of 15 amino acids.

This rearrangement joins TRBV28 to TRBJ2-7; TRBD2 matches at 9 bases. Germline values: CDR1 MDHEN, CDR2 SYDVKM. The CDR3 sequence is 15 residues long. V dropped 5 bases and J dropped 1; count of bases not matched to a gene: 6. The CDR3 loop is CASSPGLARSYEQYF. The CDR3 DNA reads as TGTGCCAGCAGTCCAGGACTAGCGAGATCCTACGAGCAGTACTTC.

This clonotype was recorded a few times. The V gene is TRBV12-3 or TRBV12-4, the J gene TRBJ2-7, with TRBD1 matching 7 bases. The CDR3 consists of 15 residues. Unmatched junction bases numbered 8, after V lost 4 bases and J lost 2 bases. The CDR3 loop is CASSSSRTGPYEQYF. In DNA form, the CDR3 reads TGTGCCAGCAGTTCCAGTCGGACAGGCCCCTACGAGCAGTACTTC.

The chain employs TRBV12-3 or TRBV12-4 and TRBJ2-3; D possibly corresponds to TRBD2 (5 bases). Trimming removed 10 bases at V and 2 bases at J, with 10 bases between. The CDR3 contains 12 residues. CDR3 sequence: CATTGDTDTQYF. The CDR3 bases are TGTGCCACCACCGGGGACACAGATACGCAGTATTTT.

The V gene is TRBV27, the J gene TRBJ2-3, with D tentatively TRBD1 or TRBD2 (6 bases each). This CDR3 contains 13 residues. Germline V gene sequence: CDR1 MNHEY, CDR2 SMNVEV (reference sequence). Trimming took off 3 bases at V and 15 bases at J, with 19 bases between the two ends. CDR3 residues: CASSFTEGGYQYF. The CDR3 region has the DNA TGTGCCAGCAGTTTTACGGAAGGGGGGTATCAATATTTT.

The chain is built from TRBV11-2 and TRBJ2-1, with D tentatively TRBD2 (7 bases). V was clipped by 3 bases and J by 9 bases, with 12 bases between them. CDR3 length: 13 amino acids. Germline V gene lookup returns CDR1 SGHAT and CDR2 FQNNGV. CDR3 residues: CASSFGGAGEQFF. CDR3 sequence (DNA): TGTGCCAGCAGCTTTGGGGGGGCAGGTGAGCAGTTCTTC.

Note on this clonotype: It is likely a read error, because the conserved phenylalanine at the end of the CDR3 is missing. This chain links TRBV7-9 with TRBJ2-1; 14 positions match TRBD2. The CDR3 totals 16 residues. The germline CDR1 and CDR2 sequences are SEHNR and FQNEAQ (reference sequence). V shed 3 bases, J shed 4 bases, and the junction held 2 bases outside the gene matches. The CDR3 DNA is TGTGCCAGCAGCTTGACTAGCGGGAGGGCGTACAATGAGCAGTTCTAC. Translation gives CASSLTSGRAYNEQFY.

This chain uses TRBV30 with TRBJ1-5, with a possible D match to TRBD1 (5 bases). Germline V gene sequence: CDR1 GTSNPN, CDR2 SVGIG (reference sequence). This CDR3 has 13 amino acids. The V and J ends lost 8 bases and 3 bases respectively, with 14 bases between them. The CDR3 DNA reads TGTGCCCATGCGGGAGGGGACAATCAGCCCCAGCATTTT. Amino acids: CAHAGGDNQPQHF.

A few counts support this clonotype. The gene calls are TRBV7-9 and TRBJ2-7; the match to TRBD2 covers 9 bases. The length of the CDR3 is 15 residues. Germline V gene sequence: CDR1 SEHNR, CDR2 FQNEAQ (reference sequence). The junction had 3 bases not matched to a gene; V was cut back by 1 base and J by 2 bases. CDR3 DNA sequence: TGTGCCAGCAGCTTAGGCGGGGGGGCGACCTACGAGCAGTACTTC. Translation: CASSLGGGATYEQYF.

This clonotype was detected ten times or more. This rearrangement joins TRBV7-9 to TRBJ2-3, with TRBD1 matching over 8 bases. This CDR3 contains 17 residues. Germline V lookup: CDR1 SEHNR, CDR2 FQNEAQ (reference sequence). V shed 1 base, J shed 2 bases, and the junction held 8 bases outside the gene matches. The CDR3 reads CASSLVQGAPDTDTQYF. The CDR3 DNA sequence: TGTGCCAGCAGCTTAGTTCAGGGGGCACCGGACACAGATACGCAGTATTTT. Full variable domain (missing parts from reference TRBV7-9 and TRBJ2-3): DTGVSQNPRHKITKRGQNVTFRCDPISEHNRLYWYRQTLGQGPEFLTYFQNEAQLEKSRLLSDRFSAERPKGSFSTLEIQRTEQGDSAMYLCASSLVQGAPDTDTQYFGPGTRLTVL.

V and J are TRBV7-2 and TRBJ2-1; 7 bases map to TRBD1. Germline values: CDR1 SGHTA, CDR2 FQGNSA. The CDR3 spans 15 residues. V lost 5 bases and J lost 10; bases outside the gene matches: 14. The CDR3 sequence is CASSHLGTEGWEQFF. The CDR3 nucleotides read TGTGCCAGCAGCCACCTAGGGACAGAGGGGTGGGAGCAGTTCTTC.

Here the CDR3 DNA reads TGTGCCAGCAGCTTAAGGGACTCTGGGGCCAACGTCCTGACTTTC. Protein product: CASSLRDSGANVLTF. The chain carries TRBV7-6 and TRBJ2-6, with unresolved D. The germline V gene has CDR1 SGHVS and CDR2 FNYEAQ. The CDR3 totals 15 residues. Trimming stripped 2 bases from V and 0 bases from J, with 5 bases between.

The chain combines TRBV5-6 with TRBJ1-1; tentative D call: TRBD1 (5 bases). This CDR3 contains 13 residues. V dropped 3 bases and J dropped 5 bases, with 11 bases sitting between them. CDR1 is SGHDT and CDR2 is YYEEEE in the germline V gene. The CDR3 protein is CASSYAEGTEAFF. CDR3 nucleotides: TGTGCCAGCAGCTACGCCGAGGGGACTGAAGCTTTCTTT.

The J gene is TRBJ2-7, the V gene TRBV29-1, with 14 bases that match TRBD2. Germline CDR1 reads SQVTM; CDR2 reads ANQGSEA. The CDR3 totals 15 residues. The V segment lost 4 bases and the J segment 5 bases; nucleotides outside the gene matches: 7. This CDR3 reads CSVGLAGGGVHEQYF. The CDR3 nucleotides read TGCAGCGTTGGACTAGCGGGAGGGGGAGTCCACGAGCAGTACTTC.

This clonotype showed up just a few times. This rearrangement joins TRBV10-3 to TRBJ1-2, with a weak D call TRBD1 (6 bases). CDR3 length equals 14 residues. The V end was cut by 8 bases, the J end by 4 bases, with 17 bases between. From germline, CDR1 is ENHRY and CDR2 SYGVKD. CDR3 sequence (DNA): TGTGCCATCCTTGGACAGTCCGAAGGCTATGGCTACACCTTC. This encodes CAILGQSEGYGYTF.

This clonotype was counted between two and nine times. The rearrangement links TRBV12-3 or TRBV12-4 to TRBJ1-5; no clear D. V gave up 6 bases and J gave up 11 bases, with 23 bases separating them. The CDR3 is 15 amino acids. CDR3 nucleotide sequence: TGTGCCAGCAGCCCCAGGCGAGGTTACAATCAAGCCCAGCATTTT. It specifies CASSPRRGYNQAQHF.

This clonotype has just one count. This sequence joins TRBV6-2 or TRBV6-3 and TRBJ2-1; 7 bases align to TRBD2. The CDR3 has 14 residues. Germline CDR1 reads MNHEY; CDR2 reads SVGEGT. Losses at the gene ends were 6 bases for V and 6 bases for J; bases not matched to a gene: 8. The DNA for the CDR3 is TGTGCCAGCAGGGATGGCGGGAGTATCAATGAGCAGTTCTTC. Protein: CASRDGGSINEQFF.

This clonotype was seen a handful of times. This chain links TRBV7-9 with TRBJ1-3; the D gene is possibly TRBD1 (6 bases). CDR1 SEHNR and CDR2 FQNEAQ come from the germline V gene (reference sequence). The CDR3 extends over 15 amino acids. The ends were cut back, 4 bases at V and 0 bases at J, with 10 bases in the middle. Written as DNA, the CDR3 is TGTGCCAGCAGCTCGGGGACATCCTCTGGAAACACCATATATTTT. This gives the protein CASSSGTSSGNTIYF.

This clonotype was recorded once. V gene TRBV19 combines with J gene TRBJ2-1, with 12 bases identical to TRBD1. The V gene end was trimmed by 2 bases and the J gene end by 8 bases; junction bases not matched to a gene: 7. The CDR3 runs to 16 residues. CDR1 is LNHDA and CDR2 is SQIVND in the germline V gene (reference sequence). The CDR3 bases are TGTGCCAGTAGTATACTAGGGACAGGGGGCGAGGATGAGCAGTTCTTC. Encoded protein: CASSILGTGGEDEQFF.

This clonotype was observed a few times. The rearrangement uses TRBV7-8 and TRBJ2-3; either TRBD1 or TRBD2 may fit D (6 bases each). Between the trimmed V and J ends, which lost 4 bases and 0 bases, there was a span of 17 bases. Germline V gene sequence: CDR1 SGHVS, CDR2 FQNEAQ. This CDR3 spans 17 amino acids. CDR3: CASSWGLGGGSTDTQYF. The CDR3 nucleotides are TGTGCCAGCAGCTGGGGGCTGGGGGGCGGAAGCACAGATACGCAGTATTTT.

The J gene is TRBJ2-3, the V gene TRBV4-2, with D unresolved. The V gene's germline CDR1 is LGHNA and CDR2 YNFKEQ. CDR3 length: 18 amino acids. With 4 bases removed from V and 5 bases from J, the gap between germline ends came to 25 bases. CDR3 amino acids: CASSPTPVEALLIDTQYF. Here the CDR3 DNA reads TGTGCCAGCAGCCCAACCCCCGTCGAAGCACTTCTTATAGATACGCAGTATTTT.

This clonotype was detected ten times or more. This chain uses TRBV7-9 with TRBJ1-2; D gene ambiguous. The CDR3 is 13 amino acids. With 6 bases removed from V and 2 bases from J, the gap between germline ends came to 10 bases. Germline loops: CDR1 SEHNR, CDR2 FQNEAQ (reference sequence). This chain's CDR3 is CASRKGLNYGYTF. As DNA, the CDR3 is TGTGCCAGCAGGAAGGGTCTGAACTATGGCTACACCTTC.